This T cell receptor beta chain was found in a study of OX40 agonist ivuxolimab in advanced cancers. Across the whole study: Ivuxolimab, an antibody acting as an agonist of OX40 (CD134), was used to treat patients.

Study-wide results and caveats: It was not determined which antigens were specifically recognized by the peripheral T cells that had undergone clonal expansion. Compared with others, partial responders at 0.1-3.0 mg/kg displayed clonal expansion among the lowest.

Comments on this clone: Antigen: not known. At one end the junction does not follow the germline gene, possibly because of a read error.

The sampling schedule covered blood at baseline, cycle 4 day 1, and cycle 7 day 1. Generated by immunoSEQ multiplex PCR, the TCRdb table keeps only in-frame clones and is missing some. The sample shows tens of thousands of clones, about 81% of them seen only once. Looked up from germline, CDR1 is SGHAT and CDR2 is FQNNGV. The CDR3 is 12 residues long. The sequencing used CD4+ or CD8+ T cells sorted from blood, collected in a trial of the OX40 agonist ivuxolimab. V usage is TRBV11-2 and J usage is TRBJ1-1; D gene ambiguous. The clonotype originates from an adult with an advanced solid tumor such as melanoma, head and neck, liver or kidney cancer. Here the CDR3 reads CASSPPTGSPSF. The CDR3 region has the DNA TGTGCCAGCAGCCCACCTACCGGGAGTCCATCATTT.